This T cell receptor (beta chain) appears in the sequencing data of a study of Tregs in tolerant kidney transplant recipients (dated 2019 in TCRdb). For the wider study: The study used TCRbeta sequencing to identify donor-specific regulatory T cells before combined kidney and bone marrow transplantation, then tracked those cells after transplant. In a few healthy controls, several methods of expanding Tregs specific for an allogeneic donor were compared by TCRbeta repertoire sequencing.

Paper-wide results and their limitations: Biological reproducibility was not examined directly, but technical replication error appeared to be minimal. The most biologically relevant and donor-specific TCRbeta repertoire appeared to be identified by expanding Tregs with activated donor B cells. Because the study included only a small number of patients, the results must be confirmed in larger populations and under other immunosuppression protocols.

For TCRbeta CDR3 sequencing, genomic DNA from the sorted cells was extracted using the QIAGEN DNeasy Blood and Tissue Kit. High-throughput TCRbeta CDR3 sequencing, including PCR amplification with bias correction and internal controls, was performed commercially through immunoSEQ. The authors' pipeline ran thus. Unique productive TCRbeta sequences were defined by CDR3 nucleotide sequence where primers matched, and otherwise by CDR3 amino acid sequence together with Vbeta and Jbeta genes. Sorting error was corrected by removing sequences shared between sorted populations at a frequency ratio of 2:1 or less, and the remaining shared sequences were assigned to the higher population. A sequence was defined as donor-reactive if the sequence was expanded at least 5-fold in CFSE-low cells compared with unstimulated cells and had a frequency of at least 0.01% in CFSE-low cells. Jensen-Shannon divergence calculated on the top 100 TCRbeta sequences ranked by frequency was used to measure repertoire divergence. For samples with multiple sequencing runs, sorting error was corrected separately for each run before the runs were pooled. Not all clones reach the TCRdb copy of this immuneACCESS table, which keeps in-frame sequences only. Checked studies attribute under half of the gap to unresolved V genes and leave the rest unexplained. V and J calls and clone size are as listed in that table; D and trimming were resolved from the DNA. This sample lists about 88,000 clones; around 94% were detected once. 4.7% of the sample rests with the top ten.

Unstimulated Tregs (CD4+CD25+CD127-), CD4+ non-Tregs (CD4+CD25-), CD4 and CD8 cells were FACS-sorted from thawed PBMCs. Healthy control blood came either as purchased buffy coats or from healthy volunteers. Healthy control blood was processed by Ficoll density gradient to PBMCs and cryopreserved; patient PBMCs were collected before and after transplant. As to this clone: Its target antigen remains unknown. The input lacks base qualities; no much larger clone sits a single base away.

The CDR1 and CDR2 encoded by the germline V gene are MGHRA and YSYEKL. The CDR3 numbers 16 residues from cysteine through phenylalanine. Left in the record is the CDR3 DNA by itself, 48 bases read in frame from the first base. The junction carries 10 bases between V and J, which are trimmed by 0 bases and 1 base respectively. This clonotype was sampled from a human donor in good health. The sample taken for sequencing was CD8+ T cells from blood. This receptor chain uses TRBV4-1 and TRBJ1-5; the D gene cannot be resolved reliably. The CDR3 region has the sequence CASSQESGNSNQPQHF. The nucleotides are TGCGCCAGCAGCCAAGAATCGGGGAACAGCAATCAGCCCCAGCATTTT.